The clone carrying this T cell receptor beta chain has ten or more counts. Its antigen is currently unknown. The data belong to a study of spatial heterogeneity in lung cancer. Study at large: Across the raw uncorrected reads, a unique TCR and UMI combination was observed, on average, more than ten times.

CDR1 is SEHNR and CDR2 is FQNEAQ in the germline V gene (reference sequence). CDR3 length equals 11 residues. The V and J ends lost 8 bases and 3 bases respectively, with 4 bases between them. Whole-study results and caveats: Tumor mutation counts were tracked by expanded intratumoral alpha and beta TCR counts.

Time point indicated: sample taken at primary tumor resection. The donors were 55 to 80 patients with non-small cell lung cancer that was early-stage and untreated. Whole RNA, which was extracted from tumor, nontumor lung tissue or frozen PBMC, was sequenced without any cell sorting. TCRdb reprocessed the 5' RACE reads via MiXCR and lists one record per CDR3 protein. Of about 8,100 distinct CDR3 sequences listed, 5.4% were seen once; the top ten hold 24%. The chain has TRBV7-9 and TRBJ2-2; D remains ambiguous. This clonotype was obtained from a male donor with early-stage non-small cell lung cancer. The specimen was lung tumor tissue, collected at surgery. The CDR3 loop reads CASRDTGELFF. The CDR3 DNA sequence: TGTGCCAGCCGAGACACCGGGGAGCTGTTTTTT.